This T cell receptor (beta chain) was identified in a study of CD8 T cells in ankylosing spondylitis. General study findings and limits: Within matched ankylosing spondylitis synovial fluid, disease-linked clones were reportedly significantly enriched. Ankylosing spondylitis blood appeared to be characterized by a TCR beta motif of several highly homologous variants. Disease-linked clones had a CD8+ phenotype and relatively low frequency in peripheral blood. Reactive arthritis synovial fluid and blood were previously reported to contain some motif variants.

The CDR3 totals 16 residues. Germline V gives CDR1 MNHNS, CDR2 SASEGT. V was shortened by 6 bases and J by 5 bases, with 17 bases between the two germline ends. About this clonotype itself: Its antigen is unknown.

Quantitative molecular-barcoded 5'-RACE generated the TCR beta libraries. MiXCR, run by TCRdb on the 5' RACE reads, gives a single entry per CDR3 protein. The table lists roughly 440,000 distinct CDR3 sequences, 17% of them singletons, with just over 1% in the top ten. The genes are TRBV6-1 and TRBJ1-6; no clear D gene. The sample consisted of blood, either unsorted or a sorted T cell fraction (not recorded which). The receptor was isolated from a male donor with ankylosing spondylitis. The CDR3 loop reads CASSLSGPQNNSPLHF. In nucleotides, the CDR3 is TGTGCCAGCAGCTTGAGCGGCCCCCAAAATAATTCACCCCTCCACTTT.